The rows below give T cell receptor beta chains drawn from one sample of a study of yellow fever vaccine responses in identical twins. TCRdb re-analysed the RT-PCR reads in MiXCR, keeping a single row per CDR3 protein. Here the sample spans about a thousand distinct CDR3 sequences, about three quarters being singletons. Material: T cells from blood (PBMCs), unsorted or a sorted subset (not recorded which), obtained before or after yellow fever vaccination (not recorded which). These receptor sequences come from a female donor who received the yellow fever vaccine. The CDR3 runs from the conserved cysteine through the conserved F or W. The order of the fields is J gene, D gene, clone size, V gene, CDR3 length, CDR3 DNA, CDR3 protein. The D gene is left open where the match is weak. Clone size is not always given. Where it is, it says once, few, many or a class for expanded clones.

>TRBJ1-3|-|once|TRBV7-1|13
TGTGCCAGCAGCTCCGAAACAGGGCTCACCATATATTTT
CASSSETGLTIYF
>TRBJ2-1|-|-|TRBV24-1|10
TGTGCCACCTCGGGGAATGAGCAGTTCTTC
CATSGNEQFF
>TRBJ2-2|-|few|TRBV4-3|16
TGCGCCAGCAGCCAAGATGCGGTGACGAACACCGGGGAGCTGTTTTTT
CASSQDAVTNTGELFF
>TRBJ1-3|-|-|TRBV4-3|16
TGCGCCAGCAGCCAAGAATACGGGGGGCCTGGAAACACCATATATTTT
CASSQEYGGPGNTIYF
>TRBJ2-3|-|-|TRBV29-1|14
TGCAGCGTTGAACTTTGGGCGAGGGGGGATACGCAGTATTTT
CSVELWARGDTQYF
>TRBJ2-1|-|-|TRBV6-2/TRBV6-3|14
TGTGCCAGCAGTTACTCCCATGTAATCAATGAGCAGTTCTTC
CASSYSHVINEQFF
>TRBJ1-2|-|few|TRBV4-1|15
TGCGCCAGCAGCCCACAGTCAGGGGATGGGTATGGCTACACCTTC
CASSPQSGDGYGYTF
>TRBJ2-1|-|-|TRBV7-2|12
TGTGCCAGCAGCTTAGCCCCTCCGTTTCAGTTCTTC
CASSLAPPFQFF
>TRBJ1-1|-|-|TRBV4-1|16
TGCGCCAGCAGCTATCGTTCAGGGATGATGAACACTGAAGCTTTCTTT
CASSYRSGMMNTEAFF
>TRBJ2-3|TRBD2|-|TRBV11-2|18
TGTGCCAGCAGCTCCCCGACTAGCGGGGGCCCGAGCACAGATACGCAGTATTTT
CASSSPTSGGPSTDTQYF
>TRBJ1-1|-|-|TRBV4-1|15
TGCGCCAGCAGCCAAGTTGGGTCAGGGAACACTGAAGCTTTCTTT
CASSQVGSGNTEAFF
>TRBJ2-7|-|-|TRBV4-3|14
TGCGCCAGCAGCCAAGGGACATACTCCTACGAGCAGTACTTC
CASSQGTYSYEQYF
>TRBJ1-1|-|-|TRBV6-5|16
TGTGCCAGCAGTTACTCGAACGAGGGCGGGAACACTGAAGCTTTCTTT
CASSYSNEGGNTEAFF
>TRBJ1-1|-|-|TRBV15|15
TGTGCCACCAGCAGAGATCCTGAGGGGCGCACTGAAGCTTTCTTT
CATSRDPEGRTEAFF
>TRBJ1-2|-|-|TRBV10-3|15
TGTGCCATCAGTGAGGATTCTATAAGGGGCTATGGCTACACCTTC
CAISEDSIRGYGYTF
>TRBJ1-1|TRBD1|few|TRBV10-3|16
TGTGCCATCAGTGTCAAACCTATGACAGGGGCTGCTGAAGCTTTCTTT
CAISVKPMTGAAEAFF
>TRBJ1-2|TRBD1|-|TRBV9|14
TGTGCCAGCAGCATGACAGGGGGCGCCTATGGCTACACCTTC
CASSMTGGAYGYTF
>TRBJ2-3|-|once|TRBV7-2|15
TGTGCCAGCAGCTTTAGCGGATCTAGCACAGATACGCAGTATTTT
CASSFSGSSTDTQYF
>TRBJ1-1|-|-|TRBV19|13
TGTGCCAGTAGTATGGGGCGGGTCACTGAAGCTTTCTTT
CASSMGRVTEAFF
>TRBJ2-3|-|-|TRBV29-1|15
TGCAGCGTTGCAAAAGACCAGCGGGCGTTGGATACGCAGTATTTT
CSVAKDQRALDTQYF
>TRBJ1-6|TRBD1|-|TRBV6-5|16
TGTGCCAGCAGTTATGGTGACAGGGGGACGGATTCACCCCTCCACTTT
CASSYGDRGTDSPLHF
>TRBJ2-3|-|-|TRBV11-3|17
TGTGCCAGCAGCTTAGGAGGTAGCGGAGGGTACACAGATACGCAGTATTTT
CASSLGGSGGYTDTQYF
>TRBJ2-3|-|-|TRBV15|16
TGTGCCACCAGCAGAGATCGGGGTTCTAGCACAGATACGCAGTATTTT
CATSRDRGSSTDTQYF
>TRBJ1-2|TRBD1|few|TRBV6-5|16
TGTGCCAGCAGTTACCGAGGACAGGGCGGAAACTATGGCTACACCTTC
CASSYRGQGGNYGYTF
>TRBJ1-2|-|-|TRBV10-3|14
TGTGCCGCCTGGACTCGGGGCCCTAACTATGGCTACACCTTC
CAAWTRGPNYGYTF
>TRBJ2-5|TRBD2|-|TRBV6-2/TRBV6-3|12
TGTGCCATCGATATGGGAGGGGAGACCCAGTACTTC
CAIDMGGETQYF
>TRBJ1-2|-|-|TRBV19|13
TGTGCCAGTAGTGCGGCCAGGAACTATGGCTACACCTTC
CASSAARNYGYTF
>TRBJ2-3|-|-|TRBV11-2|16
TGTGCCAGCAGCCCTCAGGAGGCTCAAAGGACAGATACGCAGTATTTT
CASSPQEAQRTDTQYF